The clone carrying this T cell receptor (beta chain) was counted a few times. The CDR3 is made up of 14 amino acids. Germline V gene data show CDR1 as WNHNN and CDR2 as SYGVQD (reference sequence). Between the trimmed V and J ends, which lost 6 bases and 7 bases, there was a span of 16 bases. PCR primers comprised 60 Vbeta and 13 Jbeta primers. Here immunoSEQ multiplex PCR was the method, and the copy in TCRdb shows in-frame clones only, minus some. The sample has 110,000 or so clones, roughly 80% seen once. The sample is drawn from a study of cytomegalovirus exposure and HLA in healthy donors. The chain joins TRBV10-1 to TRBJ1-5; D is possibly TRBD1 (5 bases). Sequenced input: PBMCs. The receptor comes from a man aged 30 to 39 in good health and CMV-seropositive. CDR3 loop: CASSAGQGGQPQHF. The CDR3 DNA follows: TGCGCCAGCAGCGCGGGGCAGGGCGGCCAGCCCCAGCATTTT.